These 14 T cell receptor beta chains originate from one sample sequenced in a study of T cell responses to AZD1222 COVID-19 vaccine. Using immunoSEQ multiplex PCR, the repertoire was profiled, and TCRdb retains in-frame clones only, with some absent. The sample shows about 67,000 clones, around 84% of them seen only once. The input for sequencing was peripheral blood, taken on day 0 of AZD1222 vaccination. Receptors were obtained from an adult in good health.

The rearrangement uses TRBV6-5 and TRBJ1-3; D not certain. The CDR3 is 15 amino acids. CDR1 is MNHEY, CDR2 SVGAGI, per germline. Trimming took off 1 base at V and 3 bases at J, with 10 bases between the two ends. CDR3 in DNA: TGTGCCAGCAGTTACTGGTCTTCTCTTGGAAACACCATATATTTT. It is translated as CASSYWSSLGNTIYF.

Concerning this clone: The identical CDR3 is also encoded by other nucleotide sequences in the sample. This sequence joins TRBV19 and TRBJ1-1; D unclear. Germline V gene lookup returns CDR1 LNHDA and CDR2 SQIVND (reference sequence). This CDR3 has 13 residues. V was cut by 5 bases and J by 5 bases, with 12 bases left in between. In DNA form, the CDR3 reads TGTGCCAGTAGTGTCAAGGGAGATACTGAAGCTTTCTTT. Translated, it gives CASSVKGDTEAFF.

This chain connects TRBV2 to TRBJ2-5, with unresolved D. This CDR3 is built from 16 residues. V was trimmed by 5 bases and J by 5 bases, leaving 21 bases between them. Germline loops: CDR1 SNHLY, CDR2 FYNNEI. The chain's CDR3 is CASSSGLILQEETQYF. Here the CDR3 DNA reads TGTGCCAGCAGTTCGGGCCTCATCCTTCAGGAGGAGACCCAGTACTTC.

The chain has TRBV24-1 and TRBJ1-5, with 10 bases matching TRBD1. Germline V CDR1 and CDR2: KGHDR, SFDVKD. This CDR3 contains 16 residues. V was pared by 3 bases and J by 3 bases, with 4 bases of the junction left unmatched. The CDR3 sequence: CATSDPGQGINQPQHF. The CDR3 DNA sequence: TGTGCCACCAGTGATCCGGGACAGGGGATCAATCAGCCCCAGCATTTT.

The V and J genes are TRBV18 and TRBJ1-1; weak D call: TRBD1 (5 bases). The CDR3 runs 16 residues. Trimming pared 0 bases from V and 4 bases from J, leaving 15 bases between. Germline CDR1 is KGHSH and CDR2 is LQKENI. CDR3: CASSPPIRGGTTEAFF. The CDR3 region has the DNA TGTGCCAGCTCACCACCCATAAGGGGAGGTACCACTGAAGCTTTCTTT.

Here the CDR3 DNA reads TGTGCCAGTAGTATAACGGAGGGGCAAGAGACCCAGTACTTC. This translates into CASSITEGQETQYF. The chain couples TRBV19 to TRBJ2-5; possibly TRBD2 for D (6 bases). The CDR3 consists of 14 residues. Trimming left V 2 bases short and J 2 bases short, with 9 bases between. CDR1 LNHDA and CDR2 SQIVND come from the germline V gene (reference sequence). The full variable domain, rest sourced from reference TRBV19 and TRBJ2-5, is DGGITQSPKYLFRKEGQNVTLSCEQNLNHDAMYWYRQDPGQGLRLIYYSQIVNDFQKGDIAEGYSVSREKKESFPLTVTSAQKNPTAFYLCASSITEGQETQYFGPGTRLLVL.

The J gene is TRBJ2-3, the V gene TRBV7-6; the match to TRBD2 covers 14 bases. CDR3 size: 15 residues. V was clipped by 5 bases and J by 4 bases; unmatched bases: 2. Germline loops: CDR1 SGHVS, CDR2 FNYEAQ. The CDR3 loop reads CASSRLAGGSDTQYF. DNA for the CDR3: TGTGCCAGCAGCCGACTAGCGGGAGGGTCAGATACGCAGTATTTT.

Notes on this clone: One end of the junction varies from germline; a read error may be responsible. The genes are TRBV29-1 and TRBJ2-1; TRBD2 agrees at 8 bases. Germline loops: CDR1 SQVTM, CDR2 ANQGSEA. The CDR3 runs to 13 residues. The CDR3 nucleotides read TGCAGCGCCGGGGGGGATACCTATAATGAGCAGTTCTTC. It is translated as CSAGGDTYNEQFF.

This rearrangement joins TRBV6-2 or TRBV6-3 to TRBJ1-1; D remains unclear. CDR3 size: 14 residues. CDR1 and CDR2 from the germline V gene are MNHEY and SVGEGT. Trimming pared 5 bases from V and 6 bases from J, leaving 16 bases between. DNA for the CDR3: TGTGCCAGCAGTAGTTTTCCAGGCCGCGCTGAAGCTTTCTTT. It yields the protein CASSSFPGRAEAFF.

The chain uses TRBV15 and TRBJ1-5; D not resolved. Trimming cost V 0 bases and J 4 bases, with 7 bases left between them. The V gene's germline CDR1 is LNHNV and CDR2 YYDKDF (reference sequence). This CDR3 is 14 amino acids long. The CDR3 DNA is TGTGCCACCAGCAGAGATACCGGAAATCAGCCCCAGCATTTT. Protein: CATSRDTGNQPQHF.

With respect to this clone: The sample contains more than one DNA sequence encoding this CDR3. V usage is TRBV9 and J usage is TRBJ1-2; the D gene is possibly TRBD1 (6 bases). Trimming left V 3 bases short and J 4 bases short, with 13 bases between. The germline CDR1 and CDR2 sequences are SGDLS and YYNGEE. The CDR3 extends over 14 amino acids. The CDR3, as DNA: TGTGCCAGCAGCGGCACCACAGGGTCCTATGGCTACACCTTC. Translated, it gives CASSGTTGSYGYTF.

The chain carries TRBV3-1 (or the pseudogene TRBV3-2) and TRBJ1-6; D unclear. Trimming left V 4 bases short and J 3 bases short, with 13 bases between. The CDR3 covers 16 residues. Germline assignment: CDR1 LGHDT and CDR2 YNNKEL (reference sequence). The CDR3 sequence: CASSPTGSFYNSPLHF. The CDR3 bases are TGTGCCAGCAGCCCAACGGGGAGCTTCTATAATTCACCCCTCCACTTT.

The chain links TRBV19 to TRBJ2-7; the match to TRBD1 covers 7 bases. The CDR3 spans 15 residues. The J segment lost 0 bases and the V segment lost 5 bases, leaving 7 bases of the junction unmatched. The germline gives CDR1 LNHDA, CDR2 SQIVND (reference sequence). For the CDR3, the DNA is TGTGCCAGTAGTCCACAACAGGGGAACTCCTACGAGCAGTACTTC. Amino acids: CASSPQQGNSYEQYF.

V and J are TRBV7-9 and TRBJ1-1; 7 positions agree with TRBD1. The CDR3 is 14 residues long. Germline CDR1 is SEHNR and CDR2 is FQNEAQ (reference sequence). With 0 bases clipped from V and 4 bases from J, the junction kept 2 bases outside the gene matches. The CDR3 loop is CASSLAAGGTEAFF. CDR3 DNA: TGTGCCAGCAGCTTAGCAGCAGGGGGCACTGAAGCTTTCTTT.